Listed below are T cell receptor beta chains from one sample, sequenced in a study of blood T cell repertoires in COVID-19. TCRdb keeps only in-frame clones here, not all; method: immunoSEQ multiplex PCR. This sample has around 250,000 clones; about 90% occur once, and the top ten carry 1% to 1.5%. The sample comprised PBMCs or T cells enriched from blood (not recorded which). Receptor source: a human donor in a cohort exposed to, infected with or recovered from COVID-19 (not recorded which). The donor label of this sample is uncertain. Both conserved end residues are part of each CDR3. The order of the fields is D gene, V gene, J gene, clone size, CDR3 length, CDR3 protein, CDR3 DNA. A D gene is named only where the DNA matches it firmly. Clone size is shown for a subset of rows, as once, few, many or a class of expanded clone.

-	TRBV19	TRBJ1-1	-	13	CASSIDPVSEAFF	TGTGCCAGTAGTATAGATCCGGTTTCTGAAGCTTTCTTT
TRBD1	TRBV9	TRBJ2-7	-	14	CASSGGQGPYEQYF	TGTGCCAGCAGCGGCGGACAGGGGCCCTACGAGCAGTACTTC
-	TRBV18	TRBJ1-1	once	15	CASSPWQGLGTEAFF	TGTGCCAGCTCACCTTGGCAGGGGCTTGGCACTGAAGCTTTCTTT
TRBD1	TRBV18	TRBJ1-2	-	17	CASSPGTGVIALYGYTF	TGTGCCAGCTCACCCGGGACAGGGGTTATAGCGCTCTATGGCTACACCTTC
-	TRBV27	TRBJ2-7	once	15	CASSWSRTLAYEQYF	TGTGCCAGCAGTTGGAGTAGGACTTTAGCCTACGAGCAGTACTTC
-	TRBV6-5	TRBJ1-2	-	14	CASSYAEGGYGYTF	TGTGCCAGCAGTTACGCAGAGGGAGGCTATGGCTACACCTTC
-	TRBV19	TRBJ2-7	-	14	CASSAAGNSYEQYF	TGTGCCAGTAGTGCTGCCGGGAACTCCTACGAGCAGTACTTC
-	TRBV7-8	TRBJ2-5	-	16	CASSLEAGTLQETQYF	TGTGCCAGCAGCTTAGAGGCCGGGACTTTACAAGAGACCCAGTACTTC
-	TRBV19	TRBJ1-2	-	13	CASSLGGEAGYTF	TGTGCCAGTAGTCTAGGCGGGGAAGCTGGCTACACCTTC
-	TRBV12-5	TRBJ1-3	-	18	CASGLVLARGSSGNTIYF	TGTGCTAGTGGTTTGGTACTGGCCCGCGGCAGCTCTGGAAACACCATATATTTT
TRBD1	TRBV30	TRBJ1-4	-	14	CALLDRGRGEKLFF	TGTGCCTTACTCGACAGGGGTCGAGGTGAAAAACTGTTTTTT
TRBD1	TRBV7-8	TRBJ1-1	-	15	CASSSGQGRNTEAFF	TGTGCCAGCAGCTCTGGACAGGGGAGGAACACTGAAGCTTTCTTT
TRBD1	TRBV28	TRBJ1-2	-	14	CASSSDSGGRGYTF	TGTGCCAGCAGCTCTGACTCAGGGGGCAGGGGCTACACCTTC
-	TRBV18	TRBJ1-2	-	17	CASFKTGLNPLNYGYTF	TGTGCCAGCTTTAAGACAGGCCTAAACCCCCTTAACTATGGCTACACCTTC
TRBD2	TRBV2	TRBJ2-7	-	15	CASSVLAGTSYEQYF	TGTGCCAGCAGTGTGCTAGCGGGGACCTCCTACGAGCAGTACTTC
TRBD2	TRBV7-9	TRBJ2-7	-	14	CASSLAGGTYEQYF	TGTGCCAGCAGCCTAGCGGGGGGGACCTACGAGCAGTACTTC
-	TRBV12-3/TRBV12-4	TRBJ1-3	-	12	CASTGSGNTIYF	TGTGCCAGCACGGGCTCTGGAAACACCATATATTTT
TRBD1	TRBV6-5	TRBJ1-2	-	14	CASSPGQVNYGYTF	TGTGCCAGCAGTCCCGGACAGGTTAACTATGGCTACACCTTC
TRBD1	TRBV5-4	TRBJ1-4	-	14	CASQNRGPNEKLFF	TGTGCCAGCCAAAACAGGGGGCCGAATGAAAAACTGTTTTTT
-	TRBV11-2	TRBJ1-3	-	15	CASSSGTESGNTIYF	TGTGCCAGCAGCTCCGGAACAGAATCTGGAAACACCATATATTTT
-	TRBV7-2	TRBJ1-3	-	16	CASSLAGAPSGNTIYF	TGTGCCAGCAGCTTAGCTGGGGCCCCCTCTGGAAACACCATATATTTT
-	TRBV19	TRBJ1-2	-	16	CASRGEVSRTNYGYTF	TGTGCCAGTAGAGGAGAAGTGAGCCGAACTAACTATGGCTACACCTTC
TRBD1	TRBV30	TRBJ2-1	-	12	CAWSVGQGEQFF	TGTGCCTGGAGTGTTGGACAGGGTGAGCAGTTCTTC
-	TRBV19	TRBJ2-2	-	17	CASSPGRGVSGTGELFF	TGTGCCAGTAGTCCCGGCAGGGGGGTTTCAGGCACCGGGGAGCTGTTTTTT
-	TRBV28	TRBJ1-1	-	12	CASSLPTTEAFF	TGTGCCAGCAGTTTACCTACCACTGAAGCTTTCTTT
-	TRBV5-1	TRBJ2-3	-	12	CASSFMTDTQYF	TGCGCCAGCAGCTTTATGACAGATACGCAGTATTTT
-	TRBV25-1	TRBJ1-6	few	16	CASSEGGIAYNSPLHF	TGTGCCAGCAGTGAAGGGGGGATAGCCTATAATTCACCCCTCCACTTT
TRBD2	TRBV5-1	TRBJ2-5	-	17	CASSRPGTSGVQETQYF	TGCGCCAGCAGCCGACCCGGGACTAGCGGGGTCCAAGAGACCCAGTACTTC
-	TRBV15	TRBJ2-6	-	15	CATSRTRSGANVLTF	TGTGCCACCAGCAGAACAAGATCTGGGGCCAACGTCCTGACTTTC
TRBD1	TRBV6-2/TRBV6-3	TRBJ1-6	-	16	CASSSTGTGWNSPLHF	TGTGCCAGCAGTAGCACCGGGACAGGGTGGAATTCACCCCTCCACTTT
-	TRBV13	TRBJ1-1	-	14	CASSLGRPGTEAFF	TGTGCCAGCAGCTTAGGCCGTCCGGGCACTGAAGCTTTCTTT
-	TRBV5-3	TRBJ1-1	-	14	CARSFWTMLDEAFF	TGTGCCAGAAGCTTTTGGACAATGTTGGACGAAGCTTTCTTT
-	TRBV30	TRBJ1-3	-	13	CAWNLISGNTIYF	TGTGCCTGGAATCTTATCTCTGGAAACACCATATATTTT
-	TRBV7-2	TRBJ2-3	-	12	CASSDTDRTQYF	TGTGCCAGCAGCGATACGGACAGAACGCAGTATTTT
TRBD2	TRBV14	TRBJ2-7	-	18	CASSAHPGLAGTRGEQYF	TGTGCCAGCAGCGCTCACCCTGGACTAGCGGGGACGCGAGGCGAGCAGTACTTC
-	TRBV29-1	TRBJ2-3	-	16	CSVHVPLRRGTDTQYF	TGCAGCGTTCACGTCCCTTTGAGACGGGGCACAGATACGCAGTATTTT
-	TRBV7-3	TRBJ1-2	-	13	CASSWGRGYGYTF	TGTGCCAGCAGCTGGGGCAGGGGCTATGGCTACACCTTC
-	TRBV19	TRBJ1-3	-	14	CASSSAYSGNTIYF	TGTGCCAGTAGTAGCGCCTACTCTGGAAACACCATATATTTT
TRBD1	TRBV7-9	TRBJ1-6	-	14	CASSSGGNNSPLHF	TGTGCCAGCAGCTCAGGGGGCAATAATTCACCCCTCCACTTT
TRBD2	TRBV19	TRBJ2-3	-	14	CASKERGGTDTQYF	TGTGCCAGTAAGGAGCGGGGGGGCACAGATACGCAGTATTTT
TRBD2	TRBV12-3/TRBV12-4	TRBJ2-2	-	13	CATAGGRTGELFF	TGTGCCACTGCGGGGGGGCGCACCGGGGAGCTGTTTTTT
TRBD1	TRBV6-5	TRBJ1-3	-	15	CASSRGQASGNTIYF	TGTGCCAGCAGCCGGGGACAGGCCTCTGGAAACACCATATATTTT
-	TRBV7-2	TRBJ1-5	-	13	CASSLSSNQPQHF	TGTGCCAGCAGCCTAAGCAGCAATCAGCCCCAGCATTTT
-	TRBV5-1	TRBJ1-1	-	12	CASSFSDTEAFF	TGCGCCAGCAGCTTTAGCGACACTGAAGCTTTCTTT
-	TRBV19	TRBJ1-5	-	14	CASSIRGEVQPQHF	TGTGCCAGTAGTATCAGGGGAGAGGTTCAGCCCCAGCATTTT
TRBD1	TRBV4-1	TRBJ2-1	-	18	CASSQPRDRGRSYNEQFF	TGCGCCAGCAGCCAACCCCGGGACAGGGGGCGCTCCTACAATGAGCAGTTCTTC
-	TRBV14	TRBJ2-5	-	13	CASSRQGKETQYF	TGTGCCAGCAGCCGGCAGGGGAAAGAGACCCAGTACTTC
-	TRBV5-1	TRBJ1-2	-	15	CASSLEGDGSVGYTF	TGCGCCAGCAGCTTGGAGGGGGACGGCTCGGTCGGCTACACCTTC
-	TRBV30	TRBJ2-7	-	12	CAWSSGGDEQYF	TGTGCCTGGAGCTCCGGGGGTGACGAGCAGTACTTC